Below are 2 T cell receptor beta chains sequenced from a single sample in a study of T-cell memory formation after mild COVID-19. Using its own MiXCR run on the 5' RACE reads, TCRdb lists one record per CDR3 protein. The repertoire holds tens of thousands of distinct CDR3 sequences, with about 13% as singletons. The sample was PBMCs or a T cell subset sorted from them (not recorded which). The receptor set was obtained from an adult woman who had mild COVID-19 (a few samples of this study predate the infection). Cell type and time point are not known.

This clonotype was seen repeatedly, ten times or more. The V and J genes are TRBV12-3 or TRBV12-4 and TRBJ2-1; D ambiguous. The germline V and J ends were trimmed by 5 bases and 5 bases, with 4 bases remaining between them. The CDR3 totals 11 residues. In DNA, the CDR3 is TGTGCCAGCAGTCCGGACAATGAGCAGTTCTTC. It codes for CASSPDNEQFF.

This clonotype was seen at least ten times. V gene TRBV7-3 combines with J gene TRBJ2-7; 9 bases line up with TRBD2. The trim removed 4 bases at V and 6 bases at J, leaving 4 bases unmatched. Germline V gene sequence: CDR1 SGHTA, CDR2 FQGTGA. The length of the CDR3 is 13 residues. The CDR3 DNA sequence: TGTGCCAGCAGCTATCAGGGACTAGCCGAGCAGTACTTC. This sequence encodes CASSYQGLAEQYF.